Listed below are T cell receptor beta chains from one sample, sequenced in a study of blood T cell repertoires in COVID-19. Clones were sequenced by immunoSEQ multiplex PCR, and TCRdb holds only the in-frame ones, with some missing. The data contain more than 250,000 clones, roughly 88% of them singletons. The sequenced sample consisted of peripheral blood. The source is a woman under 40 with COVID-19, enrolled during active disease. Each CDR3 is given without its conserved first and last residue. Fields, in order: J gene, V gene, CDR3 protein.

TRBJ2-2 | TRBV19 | ASSIFGQGDGELF
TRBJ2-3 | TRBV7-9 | ASSRGTTSTDTQY
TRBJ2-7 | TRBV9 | ASSVVPGAHYEQY
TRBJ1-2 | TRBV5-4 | ASSTFGGIGYT
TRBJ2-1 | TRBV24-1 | ATSVGGGGYNEQF
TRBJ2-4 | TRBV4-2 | ASSQGSRTGGGIQY
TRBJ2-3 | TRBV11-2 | ASSLVSGGFRDTQY
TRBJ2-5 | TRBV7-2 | ASSQNGKAETQY
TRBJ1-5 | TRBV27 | ASSSNRDRANQPQH
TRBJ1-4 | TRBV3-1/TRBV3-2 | ASSPRDTGLRKLF
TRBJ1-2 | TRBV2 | ASSTTTGTGRGYT
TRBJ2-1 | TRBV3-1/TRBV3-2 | ASSRGHTSYNEQF
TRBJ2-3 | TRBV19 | ASSVESSADTQY
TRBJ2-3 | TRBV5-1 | ASSLQGSSGGRRDTQY
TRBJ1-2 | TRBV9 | ASSARTGPNYGYT
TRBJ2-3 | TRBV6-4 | ASSRGSPPDTQY
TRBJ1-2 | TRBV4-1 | ASSQVRAGTNYGYT
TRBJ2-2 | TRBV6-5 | ASTTVPNTGELF
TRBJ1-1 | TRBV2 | ASSGEVLKEAF
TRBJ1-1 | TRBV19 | ASTRQYTHSMNTEAF
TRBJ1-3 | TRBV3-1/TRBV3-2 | ASSQGEGSLRGNTIY
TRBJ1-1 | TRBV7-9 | ASSLRGDGDEAF
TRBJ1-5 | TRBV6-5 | ASSTLPQPQH
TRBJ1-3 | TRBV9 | ASSVGPGAGNTIY
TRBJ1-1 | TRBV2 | ASRLTGGDTEAF
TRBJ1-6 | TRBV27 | ASSLFNSFNSPLH
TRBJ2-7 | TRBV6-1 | ASSEGLYEQY
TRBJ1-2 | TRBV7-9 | ASSLLANYGYT
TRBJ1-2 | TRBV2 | ASSERRLEWDGYT
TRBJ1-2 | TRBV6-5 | ASSRGQGHYGYT
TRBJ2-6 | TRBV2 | ASFWRGGGLSGANVLT
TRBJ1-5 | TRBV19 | ASSISGGGNQPQH
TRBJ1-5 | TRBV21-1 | ASSSAGRGYQPQH
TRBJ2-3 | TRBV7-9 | ASTTRGGGGDTDTQY
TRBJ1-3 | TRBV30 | AWSGQSYSGNTIY